This T cell receptor (beta chain) was captured in a study of OX40 agonist ivuxolimab in advanced cancers. Findings and limits, study-wide: Researchers report that CD8+ T cells had, on average, more expanded clones than CD4+. Certain nonresponders additionally had low normalized T-cell clonal expansion. Antigen specificity was not determined for the expanded peripheral T cells.

As concerns this clone: Its target is not known.

Blood draws occurred at baseline, cycle 4 day 1, and cycle 7 day 1. The repertoire was sequenced with immunoSEQ multiplex PCR; TCRdb's copy has only in-frame clones and lacks some. This table has about 90,000 clones, more than 80% appearing once. The CDR3 contains 13 residues. Trimming stripped 0 bases from V and 5 bases from J, with 7 bases between. Germline V gene data show CDR1 as SGHTA and CDR2 as FQGNSA. The TCR was taken from an adult with an advanced solid tumor such as melanoma, head and neck, liver or kidney cancer. Sequences were derived from CD4+ or CD8+ T cells sorted from blood, sampled in a trial of the OX40 agonist ivuxolimab. V is TRBV7-2 and J is TRBJ1-1; D call uncertain. The CDR3 sequence is CASSLARVTEAFF. The CDR3 DNA is TGTGCCAGCAGCTTAGCAAGGGTTACTGAAGCTTTCTTT.